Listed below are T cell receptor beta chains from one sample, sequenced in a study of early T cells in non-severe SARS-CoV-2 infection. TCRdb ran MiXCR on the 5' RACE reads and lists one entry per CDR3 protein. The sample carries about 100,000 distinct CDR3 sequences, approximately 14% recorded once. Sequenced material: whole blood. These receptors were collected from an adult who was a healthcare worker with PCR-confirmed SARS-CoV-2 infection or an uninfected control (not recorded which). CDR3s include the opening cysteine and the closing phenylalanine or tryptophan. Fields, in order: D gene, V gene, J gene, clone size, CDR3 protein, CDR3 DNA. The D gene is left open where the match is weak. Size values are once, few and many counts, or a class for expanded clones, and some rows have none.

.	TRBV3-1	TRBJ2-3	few	CASSQGLTDTQYF	TGTGCCAGCAGCCAAGGCTTAACAGATACGCAGTATTTT
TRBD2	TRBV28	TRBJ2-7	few	CASSAWGLAGGTYEQYF	TGTGCCAGCAGTGCCTGGGGACTAGCGGGAGGGACCTACGAGCAGTACTTC
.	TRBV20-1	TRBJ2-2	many	CSASTTTGPGELFF	TGCAGTGCTAGTACTACAACAGGGCCCGGGGAGCTGTTTTTT
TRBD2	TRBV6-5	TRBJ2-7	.	CASRSVPAGGSYEQYF	TGTGCCAGCAGGTCTGTCCCAGCGGGAGGGTCCTACGAGCAGTACTTC
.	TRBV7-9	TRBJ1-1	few	CASSLVYGPFPAFF	TGTGCCAGCAGCTTAGTTTATGGGCCGTTCCCGGCTTTCTTT
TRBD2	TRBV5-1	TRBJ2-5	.	CASSNSGSRQETQYF	TGCGCCAGCAGCAACAGCGGGAGTCGGCAAGAGACCCAGTACTTC
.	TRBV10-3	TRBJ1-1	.	CAISDLDVAFF	TGTGCCATCAGTGATCTCGACGTAGCTTTCTTT
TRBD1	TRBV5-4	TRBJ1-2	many	CASSTDRGGYTF	TGTGCCAGCAGCACGGACAGGGGAGGCTACACCTTC
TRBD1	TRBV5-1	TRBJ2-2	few	CASSPKDRETTGELFF	TGCGCCAGCAGCCCTAAGGACAGGGAGACCACCGGGGAGCTGTTTTTT
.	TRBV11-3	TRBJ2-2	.	CASSFSGEHGELFF	TGTGCCAGCAGCTTCTCGGGGGAGCACGGGGAGCTGTTTTTT
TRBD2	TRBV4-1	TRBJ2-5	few	CASSQGWREGQETQYF	TGCGCCAGCAGCCAAGGTTGGCGGGAGGGCCAAGAGACCCAGTACTTC
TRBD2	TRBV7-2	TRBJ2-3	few	CATSPGTSGTDTQYF	TGTGCCACCTCGCCCGGGACTAGCGGCACAGATACGCAGTATTTT
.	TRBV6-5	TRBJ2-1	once	CASSYLSAYNEQFF	TGTGCCAGCAGTTACTTGAGCGCGTACAATGAGCAGTTCTTC
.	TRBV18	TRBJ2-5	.	CASSPTQTETQYF	TGTGCCAGCTCACCGACCCAAACGGAGACCCAGTACTTC
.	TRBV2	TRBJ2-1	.	CASSAGVVEQFF	TGTGCCAGCAGTGCGGGAGTAGTTGAGCAGTTCTTC
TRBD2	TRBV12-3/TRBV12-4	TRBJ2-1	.	CASSLVFGLDDEQFF	TGTGCCAGCAGTTTAGTTTTCGGACTAGACGATGAGCAGTTCTTC
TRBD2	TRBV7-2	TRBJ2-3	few	CASSLGLAGGPTDTQYF	TGTGCCAGCAGCTTAGGACTAGCGGGAGGGCCTACAGATACGCAGTATTTT